A single sample gave rise to the 9 T cell receptor beta chains below, sequenced in a study of cytomegalovirus exposure and HLA in healthy donors. A multiplex PCR was run with 60 Vbeta primers and 13 Jbeta primers. Sequencing used immunoSEQ multiplex PCR; TCRdb keeps in-frame clones, though not all of them. Of under 200,000 clones in the sample, around 72% are singletons; the top ten hold 1.4% to 1.5%. Sequenced sample: PBMCs. These TCRs come from a man aged 50-60 years in good health and CMV-seronegative.

The rearrangement links TRBV5-1 to TRBJ2-2, with 7 bases fitting TRBD1. The CDR3 extends over 17 amino acids. The germline gives CDR1 SGHRS, CDR2 YFSETQ. V gave up 4 bases and J gave up 6 bases; unmatched junction bases: 15. DNA of the CDR3: TGCGCCAGCAGCCCGTCGACAGGGAAGGGAGCCGCCGGGGAGCTGTTTTTT. Encoded protein: CASSPSTGKGAAGELFF.

Comment on this clone: Distinct nucleotide sequences in the sample also encode this CDR3. The gene calls are TRBV2 and TRBJ2-7; TRBD2 is a possible D gene (7 bases). With 2 bases removed from V and 7 bases from J, the gap between germline ends came to 9 bases. Germline CDR1 and CDR2: SNHLY and FYNNEI. The CDR3 consists of 12 residues. The CDR3 region is CASSERGGEQYF. In DNA, the CDR3 is TGTGCCAGCAGTGAAAGGGGGGGAGAGCAGTACTTC.

The chain carries TRBV5-1 and TRBJ1-1; no reliable D call. The V gene's germline CDR1 is SGHRS and CDR2 YFSETQ. V lost 3 bases to trimming and J lost 5 bases, with 14 bases between them. The CDR3 sequence is 14 residues long. CDR3 amino acids: CASSWPDGETEAFF. CDR3 in DNA: TGCGCCAGCAGCTGGCCGGATGGGGAGACTGAAGCTTTCTTT.

This chain links TRBV5-1 with TRBJ2-1, with 9 bases aligning to TRBD1. Germline-derived CDR1 and CDR2 are SGHRS and YFSETQ. The CDR3 extends over 15 amino acids. With V trimmed by 5 bases and J by 4 bases, 7 bases remained unmatched. CDR3 protein: CASSTGTGNYNEQFF. For the CDR3, the DNA is TGCGCCAGCAGTACCGGGACAGGGAATTACAATGAGCAGTTCTTC.

CDR3 in amino acids: CASSQVDMGQLRGDEQYF. The CDR3 DNA reads as TGCGCCAGCAGCCAAGTGGACATGGGACAGCTAAGGGGTGACGAGCAGTACTTC. The rearrangement links TRBV4-1 to TRBJ2-7, with 7 bases that match TRBD1. Germline V CDR1 and CDR2: MGHRA, YSYEKL. The CDR3 spans 18 residues. With V trimmed by 1 base and J by 5 bases, 17 bases remained unmatched.

This chain connects TRBV6-1 to TRBJ1-2; D unclear. The CDR3 spans 13 residues. In germline, CDR1 is MNHNS, CDR2 SASEGT. The V end was cut by 2 bases, the J end by 2 bases, with 6 bases between. CDR3 in DNA: TGTGCCAGCAGTGAAATACAGAACTATGGCTACACCTTC. Residues: CASSEIQNYGYTF.

The chain uses TRBV10-3 and TRBJ1-2; 10 nucleotides agree with TRBD1. Germline V gives CDR1 ENHRY, CDR2 SYGVKD. This CDR3 spans 16 amino acids. Trimming at V came to 3 bases and at J to 2 bases, leaving 6 bases not matched to a gene. Here the CDR3 DNA reads TGTGCCATCAGTGACTCCCGACAGGGGGCCAACTATGGCTACACCTTC. Translation: CAISDSRQGANYGYTF.

The V gene is TRBV6-5, the J gene TRBJ1-1; D may be TRBD1 (6 bases). The CDR3 loop spans 14 amino acids. CDR1 and CDR2 from the germline V gene are MNHEY and SVGAGI. V dropped 8 bases and J dropped 2 bases, with 15 bases sitting between them. For the CDR3, the DNA is TGTGCCAGCGCTCAACAGGGCTTTAACACTGAAGCTTTCTTT. Translated: CASAQQGFNTEAFF.

This chain uses TRBV6-1 with TRBJ1-5, with TRBD1 identical over 9 bases. Germline V gives CDR1 MNHNS, CDR2 SASEGT. The V gene end was trimmed by 10 bases and the J gene end by 7 bases; junction bases not matched to a gene: 11. The CDR3 extends over 14 amino acids. The CDR3 DNA follows: TGTGCCACCTCGCCGGGACAGGGCGGCCAGCCCCAGCATTTT. It specifies CATSPGQGGQPQHF.